Shown below are 22 T cell receptor beta chains from a single sample sequenced in a study of blood T cell repertoires in COVID-19. Data came from immunoSEQ multiplex PCR; TCRdb stores just in-frame clones and leaves some out. Of about 93,000 clones detected, about 92% appear once; the ten largest clones hold approximately 2.2%. The specimen sequenced was peripheral blood. The receptor set was obtained from a man aged 50 to 60 with acute or convalescent COVID-19.

The chain links TRBV4-3 to TRBJ1-1; 11 nucleotides align to TRBD1. This CDR3 comprises 16 residues. With V trimmed by 2 bases and J by 1 base, 3 bases remained unmatched. Germline loops: CDR1 LGHNA, CDR2 YSLEER. CDR3 sequence reads: CASSQWGQGGNTEAFF. In DNA, the CDR3 is TGCGCCAGCAGCCAATGGGGACAGGGGGGGAACACTGAAGCTTTCTTT.

This sequence joins TRBV24-1 and TRBJ1-2, with D possibly TRBD1 on 6 matching bases. There are 13 residues in the CDR3. Per the germline V gene, CDR1 is KGHDR and CDR2 is SFDVKD. Trimming shortened V by 4 bases and J by 8 bases, and 13 bases separated the two germline ends. The CDR3 loop reads CATSEDTGLGYTF. The DNA for the CDR3 is TGTGCCACCAGTGAGGATACAGGGTTGGGCTACACCTTC.

The V gene is TRBV29-1, the J gene TRBJ2-5; 9 bases align to TRBD1. Germline V gene sequence: CDR1 SQVTM, CDR2 ANQGSEA. V was pared by 4 bases and J by 5 bases, with 5 bases of the junction left unmatched. This CDR3 region has 13 residues. CDR3 in DNA: TGCAGCGTTGGGGGGACAGGGACCGAGACCCAGTACTTC. Translating gives CSVGGTGTETQYF.

The chain uses TRBV4-1 and TRBJ1-2, with a possible D match to TRBD1 (5 bases). Between the trimmed V and J ends, which lost 0 bases and 8 bases, there was a span of 13 bases. CDR1 is MGHRA, CDR2 YSYEKL, per germline. This CDR3 comprises 14 residues. In DNA form, the CDR3 reads TGCGCCAGCAGCCAAGATCCAGGGCTGGAGGGCTACACCTTC. It is translated as CASSQDPGLEGYTF.

The chain uses TRBV19 and TRBJ1-5, with TRBD1 as a possible D gene (6 bases). The CDR3 runs 12 residues. The germline V and J ends were trimmed by 6 bases and 5 bases, with 8 bases remaining between them. Germline values: CDR1 LNHDA, CDR2 SQIVND (reference sequence). The CDR3, as DNA: TGTGCCAGTAGAGAGGGGGATCAGCCCCAGCATTTT. It is translated as CASREGDQPQHF. Full variable domain (outside the CDR3, taken from reference TRBV19 and TRBJ1-5): DGGITQSPKYLFRKEGQNVTLSCEQNLNHDAMYWYRQDPGQGLRLIYYSQIVNDFQKGDIAEGYSVSREKKESFPLTVTSAQKNPTAFYLCASREGDQPQHFGDGTRLSIL.

The gene calls are TRBV18 and TRBJ2-7; 11 bases align to TRBD1. The CDR3 consists of 14 residues. The germline V gene encodes CDR1 KGHSH and CDR2 LQKENI. V trimming: 3 bases; J trimming: 3 bases; junction bases outside the gene matches: 1. CDR3 in DNA: TGTGCCAGCTCACCGGGACAGGGGGACTACGAGCAGTACGTC. Translated: CASSPGQGDYEQYV.

The chain recombines TRBV5-1 with TRBJ2-7; TRBD2 agrees at 7 bases. V lost 1 base and J lost 0; bases outside the gene matches: 10. The germline CDR1 and CDR2 sequences are SGHRS and YFSETQ. This CDR3 has 17 residues. The CDR3 region is CASSLSGRELSSYEQYF. CDR3 nucleotide sequence: TGCGCCAGCAGCTTGTCAGGGCGGGAGTTAAGCTCCTACGAGCAGTACTTC. The whole variable domain, filled in from reference TRBV5-1 and TRBJ2-7, reads KAGVTQTPRYLIKTRGQQVTLSCSPISGHRSVSWYQQTPGQGLQFLFEYFSETQRNKGNFPGRFSGRQFSNSRSEMNVSTLELGDSALYLCASSLSGRELSSYEQYFGPGTRLTVT.

J is TRBJ1-1 and V is TRBV10-3, with D uncertain. The CDR3 is 14 amino acids. Germline-derived CDR1 and CDR2 are ENHRY and SYGVKD. The germline V and J ends were trimmed by 2 bases and 4 bases, with 11 bases remaining between them. CDR3 region: CAISEVLGGTEAFF. DNA for the CDR3: TGTGCCATCAGTGAGGTACTAGGCGGCACTGAAGCTTTCTTT.

The gene calls are TRBV3-1 (or the pseudogene TRBV3-2) and TRBJ1-2; no reliable D call. Looked up from germline, CDR1 is LGHDT and CDR2 is YNNKEL (reference sequence). This CDR3 has 14 amino acids. V lost 4 bases to trimming and J lost 2 bases, with 11 bases between them. The CDR3 DNA reads TGTGCCAGCAGCCTGGGCGGAGGGAACTATGGCTACACCTTC. Amino acids: CASSLGGGNYGYTF.

The gene calls are TRBV7-2 and TRBJ1-2; perhaps TRBD1 as D (5 bases). In germline, CDR1 is SGHTA, CDR2 FQGNSA. The V end was cut by 5 bases, the J end by 2 bases, with 12 bases between. This CDR3 has 14 residues. The CDR3 reads CASSVETVNYGYTF. The CDR3 coding sequence is TGTGCCAGCAGCGTCGAGACAGTAAACTATGGCTACACCTTC.

The rearrangement links TRBV5-8 to TRBJ1-2, with a possible D match to TRBD1 (6 bases). CDR1 SGHTS and CDR2 YDEGEE come from the germline V gene. V was pared by 2 bases and J by 7 bases, with 18 bases between. The CDR3 is 15 residues long. The DNA of the CDR3 is TGTGCCAGCAGCTTAGGACGGGGGGCCCGGGGTGGCTACACCTTC. It translates to CASSLGRGARGGYTF.

The table lists this clone with a count of one. This chain connects TRBV6-1 to TRBJ2-7, with TRBD1 matching over 7 bases. The CDR3 runs to 16 residues. Germline lookup yields CDR1 MNHNS and CDR2 SASEGT. The V and J ends lost 3 bases and 1 base, in that order; junction bases with no gene match: 9. CDR3 sequence reads: CASSDPRPDRSYEQYF. The CDR3 nucleotides are TGTGCCAGCAGTGATCCCCGGCCGGACAGGTCCTACGAGCAGTACTTC.

The V and J genes are TRBV19 and TRBJ1-5; TRBD1 might be the D (6 bases). Trimming removed 8 bases at V and 3 bases at J, with 17 bases between. CDR1 LNHDA and CDR2 SQIVND come from the germline V gene (reference sequence). There are 15 residues in the CDR3. The CDR3 region is CASVDREGVNQPQHF. In DNA, the CDR3 is TGTGCCAGTGTGGATCGGGAGGGGGTCAATCAGCCCCAGCATTTT. Looking up the rest from reference TRBV19 and TRBJ1-5 gives the full variable domain: DGGITQSPKYLFRKEGQNVTLSCEQNLNHDAMYWYRQDPGQGLRLIYYSQIVNDFQKGDIAEGYSVSREKKESFPLTVTSAQKNPTAFYLCASVDREGVNQPQHFGDGTRLSIL.

The chain uses TRBV7-2 and TRBJ1-3; 7 bases are shared with TRBD1. V was clipped by 5 bases and J by 3 bases; unmatched bases: 4. The CDR3 has 14 residues. CDR1 is SGHTA and CDR2 is FQGNSA in the germline V gene. CDR3: CASSDGTVGNTIYF. Here the CDR3 DNA reads TGTGCCAGCAGCGATGGGACAGTTGGAAACACCATATATTTT.

The V and J genes are TRBV5-4 and TRBJ2-5; no reliable D call. The germline V gene encodes CDR1 SGHNT and CDR2 YYREEE (reference sequence). This CDR3 has 17 residues. Trimming stripped 0 bases from V and 0 bases from J, with 15 bases between. CDR3 coding DNA: TGTGCCAGCAGCTTGGCCCCCCAGCGCTTGTACCAAGAGACCCAGTACTTC. It is translated as CASSLAPQRLYQETQYF. Supplemented by reference TRBV5-4 and TRBJ2-5, the full variable domain reads ETGVTQSPTHLIKTRGQQVTLRCSSQSGHNTVSWYQQALGQGPQFIFQYYREEENGRGNFPPRFSGLQFPNYSSELNVNALELDDSALYLCASSLAPQRLYQETQYFGPGTRLLVL.

The chain recombines TRBV4-1 with TRBJ1-5; 7 positions agree with TRBD1. There are 15 residues in the CDR3. V was pared by 0 bases and J by 6 bases, with 5 bases of the junction left unmatched. Germline V gene lookup returns CDR1 MGHRA and CDR2 YSYEKL. CDR3 bases: TGCGCCAGCAGCCAAGAGAGGGGGCTGGGTCAGCCCCAGCATTTT. This codes for CASSQERGLGQPQHF.

The chain combines TRBV5-1 with TRBJ2-4; 7 bases align to TRBD1. The CDR3 runs to 15 residues. Per germline, CDR1 SGHRS and CDR2 YFSETQ. V lost 0 bases, J lost 8 bases, and 8 bases stayed unmatched. The CDR3, as DNA: TGCGCCAGCAGCTTGGAACGGCAGGGGGAAGACATTCAGTACTTC. It translates to CASSLERQGEDIQYF.

The rearrangement uses TRBV6-6 and TRBJ1-6, with 7 bases that match TRBD1. Losses at the gene ends were 5 bases for V and 4 bases for J; bases not matched to a gene: 14. The CDR3 totals 18 residues. CDR1 MNHNY and CDR2 SVGAGI come from the germline V gene (reference sequence). The CDR3 sequence is CASSPPRQGGTYNSPLHF. CDR3 sequence (DNA): TGTGCCAGCAGTCCCCCAAGGCAGGGGGGCACATATAATTCACCCCTCCACTTT.

This clone occurred once. V and J are TRBV6-6 and TRBJ2-1, with 7 bases fitting TRBD2. Germline values: CDR1 MNHNY, CDR2 SVGAGI (reference sequence). V trimming: 5 bases; J trimming: 9 bases; junction bases outside the gene matches: 7. The CDR3 totals 13 residues. For the CDR3, the DNA is TGTGCCAGCAGTCAAACTAGCGAGGCTGAGCAGTTCTTC. This translates into CASSQTSEAEQFF.

Only one count was recorded for this clone. Other DNA sequences in this sample translate to the same CDR3. The chain employs TRBV3-1 (or the pseudogene TRBV3-2) and TRBJ1-1; D might be TRBD1 (5 bases). The germline gives CDR1 LGHDT, CDR2 YNNKEL (reference sequence). V was trimmed by 0 bases and J by 3 bases, leaving 8 bases between them. CDR3 size: 14 residues. The CDR3 region is CASSQEWGDTEAFF. DNA of the CDR3: TGTGCCAGCAGCCAAGAGTGGGGGGACACTGAAGCTTTCTTT.

V gene TRBV11-2 combines with J gene TRBJ2-1, with D possibly matching TRBD2 (6 bases). The CDR3 covers 17 residues. V lost 7 bases and J lost 0, with 19 bases in between. The germline gives CDR1 SGHAT, CDR2 FQNNGV. The CDR3 is CASTDSWGLNSYNEQFF. CDR3 nucleotides: TGTGCCAGCACCGATAGCTGGGGACTTAACTCCTACAATGAGCAGTTCTTC.

This clone has only one observation. V is TRBV12-3 or TRBV12-4 and J is TRBJ1-5; 10 bases are a match to TRBD1. There are 12 residues in the CDR3. With 8 bases clipped from V and 11 bases from J, the junction kept 6 bases outside the gene matches. The CDR3 spells CASGQGVVSQHF. In DNA, the CDR3 is TGTGCCAGCGGACAGGGGGTAGTGTCCCAGCATTTT.